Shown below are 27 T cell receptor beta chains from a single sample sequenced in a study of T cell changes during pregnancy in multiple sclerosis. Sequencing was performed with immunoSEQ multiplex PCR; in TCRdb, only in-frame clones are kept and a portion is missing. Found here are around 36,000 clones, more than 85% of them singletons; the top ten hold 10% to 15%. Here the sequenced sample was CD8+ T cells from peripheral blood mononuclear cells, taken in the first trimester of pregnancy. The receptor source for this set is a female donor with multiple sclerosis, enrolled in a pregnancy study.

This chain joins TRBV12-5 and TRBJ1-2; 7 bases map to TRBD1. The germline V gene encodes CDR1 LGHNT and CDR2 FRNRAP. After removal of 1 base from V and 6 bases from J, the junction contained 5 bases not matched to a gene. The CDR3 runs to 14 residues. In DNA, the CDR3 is TGTGCTAGTGGTTTGGGGAGGACAGGCCATGGCTACACCTTC. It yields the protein CASGLGRTGHGYTF.

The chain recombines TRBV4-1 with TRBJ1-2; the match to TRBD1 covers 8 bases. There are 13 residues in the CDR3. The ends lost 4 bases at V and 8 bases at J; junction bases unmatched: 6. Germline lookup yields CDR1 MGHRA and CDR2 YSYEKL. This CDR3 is CASSLQGAEGYTF. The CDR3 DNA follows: TGCGCCAGCAGCCTGCAGGGGGCTGAAGGCTACACCTTC.

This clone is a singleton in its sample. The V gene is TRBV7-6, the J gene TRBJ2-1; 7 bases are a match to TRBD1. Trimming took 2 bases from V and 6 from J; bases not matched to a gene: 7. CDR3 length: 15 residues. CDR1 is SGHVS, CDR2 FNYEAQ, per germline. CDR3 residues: CASSLIGQDLNEQFF. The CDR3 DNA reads TGTGCCAGCAGCTTAATCGGACAGGACCTCAATGAGCAGTTCTTC.

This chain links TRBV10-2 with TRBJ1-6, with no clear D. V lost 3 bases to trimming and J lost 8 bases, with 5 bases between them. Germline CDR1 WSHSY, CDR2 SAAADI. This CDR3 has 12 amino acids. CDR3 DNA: TGCGCCAGCAGTGATGAGTATTCACCCCTCCACTTT. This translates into CASSDEYSPLHF.

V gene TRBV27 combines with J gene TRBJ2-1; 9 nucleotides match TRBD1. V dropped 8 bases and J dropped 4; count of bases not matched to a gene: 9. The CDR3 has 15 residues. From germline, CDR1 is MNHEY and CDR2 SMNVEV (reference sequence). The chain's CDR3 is CASCITGGAYNEQFF. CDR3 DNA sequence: TGTGCCAGCTGCATCACAGGGGGCGCTTACAATGAGCAGTTCTTC.

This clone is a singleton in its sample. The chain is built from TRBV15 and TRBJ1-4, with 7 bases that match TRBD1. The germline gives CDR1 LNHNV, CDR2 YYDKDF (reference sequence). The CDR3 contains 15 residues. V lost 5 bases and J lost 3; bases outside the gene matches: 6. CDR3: CATSSQGSPNEKLFF. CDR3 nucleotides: TGTGCCACCAGCTCACAGGGGAGTCCTAATGAAAAACTGTTTTTT.

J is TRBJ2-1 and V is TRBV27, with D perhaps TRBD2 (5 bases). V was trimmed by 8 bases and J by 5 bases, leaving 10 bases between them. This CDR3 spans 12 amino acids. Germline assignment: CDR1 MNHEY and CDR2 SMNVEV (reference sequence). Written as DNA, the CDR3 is TGTGCCAGCTCTTTCGGGAACAATGAGCAGTTCTTC. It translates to CASSFGNNEQFF.

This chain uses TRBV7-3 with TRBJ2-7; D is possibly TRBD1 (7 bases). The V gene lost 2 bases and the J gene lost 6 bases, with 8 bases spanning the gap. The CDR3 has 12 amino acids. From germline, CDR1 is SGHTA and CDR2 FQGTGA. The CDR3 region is CASSLQGGEQYF. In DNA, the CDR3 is TGTGCCAGCAGCTTACAGGGGGGCGAGCAGTACTTC.

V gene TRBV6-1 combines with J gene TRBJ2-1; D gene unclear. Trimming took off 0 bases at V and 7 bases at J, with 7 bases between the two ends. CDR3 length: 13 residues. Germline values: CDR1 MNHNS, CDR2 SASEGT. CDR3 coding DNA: TGTGCCAGCAGTGAAGCCGAGGTAAATGAGCAGTTCTTC. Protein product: CASSEAEVNEQFF.

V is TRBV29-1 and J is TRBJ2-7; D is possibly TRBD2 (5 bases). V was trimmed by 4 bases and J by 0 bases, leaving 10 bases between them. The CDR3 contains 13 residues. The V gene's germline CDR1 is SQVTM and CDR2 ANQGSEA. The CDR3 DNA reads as TGCAGCGTTGTCGGTGGGAGCTCCTACGAGCAGTACTTC. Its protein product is CSVVGGSSYEQYF.

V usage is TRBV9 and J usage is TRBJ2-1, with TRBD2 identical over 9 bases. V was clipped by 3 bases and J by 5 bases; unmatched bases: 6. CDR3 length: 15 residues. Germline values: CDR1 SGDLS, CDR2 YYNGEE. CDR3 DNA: TGTGCCAGCAGCGGGGGCGGGGGGGTAAACAATGAGCAGTTCTTC. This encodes CASSGGGGVNNEQFF.

The CDR3 nucleotides are TGTGCCAGCAGTGAAGGAGGGGCTTGGACAGGGGAGACTGAAGCTTTCTTT. It codes for CASSEGGAWTGETEAFF. The chain carries TRBV2 and TRBJ1-1, with 9 bases that match TRBD1. The CDR3 is 17 amino acids. The germline V gene encodes CDR1 SNHLY and CDR2 FYNNEI. The junction had 11 bases not matched to a gene; V was cut back by 1 base and J by 5 bases.

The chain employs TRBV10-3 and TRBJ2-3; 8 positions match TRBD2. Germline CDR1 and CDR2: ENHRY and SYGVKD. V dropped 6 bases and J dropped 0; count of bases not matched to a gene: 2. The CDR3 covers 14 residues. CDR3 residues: CAISASGSTDTQYF. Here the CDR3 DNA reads TGTGCCATCAGCGCTAGCGGGAGCACAGATACGCAGTATTTT.

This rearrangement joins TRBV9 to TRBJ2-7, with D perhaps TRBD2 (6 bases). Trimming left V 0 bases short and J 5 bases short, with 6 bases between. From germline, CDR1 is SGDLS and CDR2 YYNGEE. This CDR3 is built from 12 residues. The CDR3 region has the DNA TGTGCCAGCAGCGTAGGGGAGGACGAGCAGTACTTC. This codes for CASSVGEDEQYF.

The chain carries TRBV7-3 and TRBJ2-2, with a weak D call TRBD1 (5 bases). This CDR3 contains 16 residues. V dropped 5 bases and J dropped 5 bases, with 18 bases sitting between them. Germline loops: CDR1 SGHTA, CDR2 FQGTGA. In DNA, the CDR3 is TGTGCCAGCAGCGCACACCAGGGTAGTAGAACCGGGGAGCTGTTTTTT. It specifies CASSAHQGSRTGELFF.

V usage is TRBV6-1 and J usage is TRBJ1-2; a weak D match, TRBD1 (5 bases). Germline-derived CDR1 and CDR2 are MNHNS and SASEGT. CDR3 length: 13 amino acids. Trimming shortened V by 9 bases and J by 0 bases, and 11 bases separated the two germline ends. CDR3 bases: TGTGCCAGTAGGCAGGGAACTAACTATGGCTACACCTTC. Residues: CASRQGTNYGYTF.

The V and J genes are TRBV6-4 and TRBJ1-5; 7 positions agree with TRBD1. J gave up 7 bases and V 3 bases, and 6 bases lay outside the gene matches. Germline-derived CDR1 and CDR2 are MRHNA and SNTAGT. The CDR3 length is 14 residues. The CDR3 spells CASSEGQEGQPQHF. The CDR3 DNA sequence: TGTGCCAGCAGTGAAGGACAGGAGGGGCAGCCCCAGCATTTT.

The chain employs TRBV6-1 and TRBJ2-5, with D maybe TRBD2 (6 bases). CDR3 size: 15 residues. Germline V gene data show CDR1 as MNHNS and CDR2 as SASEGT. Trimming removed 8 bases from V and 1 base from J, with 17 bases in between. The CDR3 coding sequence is TGTGCCAGCGCCCACGGGGCGGGATCCCAAGAGACCCAGTACTTC. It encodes CASAHGAGSQETQYF.

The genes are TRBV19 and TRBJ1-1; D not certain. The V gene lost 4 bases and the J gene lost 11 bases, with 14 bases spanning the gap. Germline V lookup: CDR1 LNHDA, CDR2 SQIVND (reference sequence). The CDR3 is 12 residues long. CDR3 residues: CASSTGLVSAFF. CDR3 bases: TGTGCCAGTAGTACAGGACTTGTTTCGGCTTTCTTT.

The chain's CDR3 is CASSEEPNSYEQYF. DNA for the CDR3: TGTGCCAGCAGTGAAGAGCCTAACTCCTACGAGCAGTACTTC. The genes are TRBV2 and TRBJ2-7; D is unclear. V was cut by 1 base and J by 0 bases, with 7 bases left in between. CDR3 size: 14 residues. Germline CDR1 is SNHLY and CDR2 is FYNNEI.

CDR3 region: CASTAGGYEQFF. In DNA, the CDR3 is TGCGCCAGCACAGCGGGGGGGTATGAGCAGTTCTTC. The chain combines TRBV10-2 with TRBJ2-1, with TRBD2 matching 10 bases. This CDR3 is built from 12 residues. The J segment lost 8 bases and the V segment lost 7 bases, leaving 2 bases of the junction unmatched. Germline-derived CDR1 and CDR2 are WSHSY and SAAADI.

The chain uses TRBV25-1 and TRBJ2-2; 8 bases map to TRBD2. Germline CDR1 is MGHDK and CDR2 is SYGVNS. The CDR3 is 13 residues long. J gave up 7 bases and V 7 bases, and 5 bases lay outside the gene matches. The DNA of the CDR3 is TGTGCCAGCACCGGAGCGGGGGTCGGGGAGCTGTTTTTT. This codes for CASTGAGVGELFF.

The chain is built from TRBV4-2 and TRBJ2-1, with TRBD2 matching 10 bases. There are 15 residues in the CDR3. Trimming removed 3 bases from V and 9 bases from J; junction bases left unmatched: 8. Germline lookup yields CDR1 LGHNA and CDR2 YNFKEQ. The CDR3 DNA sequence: TGTGCCAGCAGCCATTCCGCACTAGCGGGGATTGAGCAGTTCTTC. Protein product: CASSHSALAGIEQFF.

The CDR3 sequence is CASSRGSYTF. CDR3 sequence (DNA): TGTGCCAGCAGTAGGGGGAGCTACACCTTC. The rearrangement links TRBV2 to TRBJ1-2; D perhaps matches TRBD1 (6 bases). Germline lookup yields CDR1 SNHLY and CDR2 FYNNEI. The CDR3 is 10 amino acids. V dropped 5 bases and J dropped 9 bases, with 7 bases sitting between them.

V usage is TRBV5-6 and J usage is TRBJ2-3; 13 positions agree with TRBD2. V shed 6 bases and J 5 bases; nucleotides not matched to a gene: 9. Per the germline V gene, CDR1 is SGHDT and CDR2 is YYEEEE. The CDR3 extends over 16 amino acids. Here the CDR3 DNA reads TGTGCCAGCACCCTGGCGGGACTAGCGGGGTTAGATACGCAGTATTTT. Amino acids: CASTLAGLAGLDTQYF.

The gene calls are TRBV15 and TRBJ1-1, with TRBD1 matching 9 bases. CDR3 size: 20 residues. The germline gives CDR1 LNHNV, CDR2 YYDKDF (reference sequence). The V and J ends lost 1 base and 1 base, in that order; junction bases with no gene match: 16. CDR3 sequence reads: CATSRVPPWTGATSNTEAFF. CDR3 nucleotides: TGTGCCACCAGCAGAGTCCCCCCATGGACAGGGGCTACTTCGAACACTGAAGCTTTCTTT.

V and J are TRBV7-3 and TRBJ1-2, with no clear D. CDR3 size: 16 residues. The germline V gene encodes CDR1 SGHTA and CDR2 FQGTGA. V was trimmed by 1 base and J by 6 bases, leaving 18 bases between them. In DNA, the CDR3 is TGTGCCAGCAGCTTAAACAATGCGGGCAGACCCCATGGCTACACCTTC. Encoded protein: CASSLNNAGRPHGYTF.